This TCR beta chain was sequenced in a study of CD4 T cells in relation to SARS-CoV-2 and coronaviruses. Study at large: The HLA restriction of the shared crossreactive spike epitopes was mapped. Whole-study results and caveats: SARS-CoV-2-driven expansion was significantly weaker in crossreactive than monoreactive clones. According to naive versus memory sequencing, detected responses are memory recall, not newly primed. No crossreactivity against non-spike viral proteins was tested here.

Germline CDR1 is LGHDT and CDR2 is YNNKEL (reference sequence). V trimming: 3 bases; J trimming: 1 base; junction bases outside the gene matches: 2. The CDR3 spans 15 residues. Measured with immunoSEQ multiplex PCR; TCRdb has only the in-frame clones, and not every one. The repertoire has about 65,000 clones, 75% to 90% of them found once; the top ten carry around 1.7%. CD4+ T cells from unexposed donors were obtained before the COVID-19 pandemic (2011-2018). Comments on this clone: As yet, its antigen is unknown.

The source material was memory CD4+ T cells from PBMCs. V gene TRBV3-1 (or the pseudogene TRBV3-2) combines with J gene TRBJ2-3, with TRBD1 matching over 9 bases. The receptor was derived from a human donor in good health. In DNA form, the CDR3 reads TGTGCCAGCAGCCAGGGACAGGGTGGCACAGATACGCAGTATTTT. This sequence encodes CASSQGQGGTDTQYF.